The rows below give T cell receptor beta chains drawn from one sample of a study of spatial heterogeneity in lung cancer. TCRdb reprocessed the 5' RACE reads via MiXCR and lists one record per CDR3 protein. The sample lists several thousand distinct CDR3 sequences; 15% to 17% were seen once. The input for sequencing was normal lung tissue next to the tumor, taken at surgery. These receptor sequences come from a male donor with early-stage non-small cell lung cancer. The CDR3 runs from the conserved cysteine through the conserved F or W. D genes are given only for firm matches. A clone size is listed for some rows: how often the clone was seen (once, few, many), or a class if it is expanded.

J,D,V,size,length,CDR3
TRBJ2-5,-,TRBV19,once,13,CASSSRSGETQYF
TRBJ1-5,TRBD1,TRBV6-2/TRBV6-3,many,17,CASRTIHRGLLGQPQHF
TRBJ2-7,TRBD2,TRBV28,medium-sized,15,CASILTSGSFNEQYF
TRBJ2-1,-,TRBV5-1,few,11,CASSSLNEQFF
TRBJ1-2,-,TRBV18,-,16,CASSPRQETSGDGYTF
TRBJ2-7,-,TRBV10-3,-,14,CAISESISFYEQYF
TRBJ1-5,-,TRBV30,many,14,CAWSVDRSYQPQHF
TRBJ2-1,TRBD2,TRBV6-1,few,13,CASSARDYGEQFF
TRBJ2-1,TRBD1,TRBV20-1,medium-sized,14,CSARDRVNYNEQFF
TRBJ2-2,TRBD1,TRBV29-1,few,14,CSAETGEVRRELFF
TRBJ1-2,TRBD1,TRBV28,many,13,CASTKRDRGGYTF
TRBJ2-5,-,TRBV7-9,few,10,CASGQETQYF
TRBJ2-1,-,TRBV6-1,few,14,CASSASPRVGEQFF
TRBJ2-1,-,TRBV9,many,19,CASSVDGMRLASSYNEQFF
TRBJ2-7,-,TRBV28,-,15,CASSSHSGDPYEQYF
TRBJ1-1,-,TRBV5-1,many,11,CASSLGQEAFF
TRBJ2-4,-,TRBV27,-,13,CASSPQSGQIQYF
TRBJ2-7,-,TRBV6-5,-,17,CASLALRQGTTSYEQYF
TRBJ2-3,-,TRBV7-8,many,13,CASSSLGTDTQYF
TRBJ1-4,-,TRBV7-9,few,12,CASSLGGQKLFF
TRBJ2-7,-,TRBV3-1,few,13,CASSRPPSYEQYF
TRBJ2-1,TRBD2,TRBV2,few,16,CASSEEAGGAYNEQFF
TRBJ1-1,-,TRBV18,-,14,CASSAGRSATEAFF
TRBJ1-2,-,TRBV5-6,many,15,CASSPYSNGPYGYTF
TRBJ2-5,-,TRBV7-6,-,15,CASSLSGRGQETQYF
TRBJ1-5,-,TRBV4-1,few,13,CASSLVLQGPQHF
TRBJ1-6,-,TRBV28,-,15,CASSPIDTYNSPLHF
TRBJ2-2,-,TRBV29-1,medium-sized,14,CSVRGSLNTGELFF
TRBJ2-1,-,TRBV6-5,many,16,CASSYDGSGIYNEQFF
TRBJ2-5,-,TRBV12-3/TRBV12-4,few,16,CASSLQKVGRPETQYF
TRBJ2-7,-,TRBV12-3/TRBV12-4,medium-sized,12,CASSKPPYEQYF
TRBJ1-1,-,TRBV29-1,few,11,CSGGSGTEAFF
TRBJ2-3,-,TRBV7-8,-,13,CASTSSPPDTQYF
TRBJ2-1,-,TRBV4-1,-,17,CASSQVGTGSSYNEQFF
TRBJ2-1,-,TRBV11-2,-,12,CASSLEGNEQFF
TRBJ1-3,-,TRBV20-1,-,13,CSSAQDSGNTIYF
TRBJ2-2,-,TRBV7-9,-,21,CASSPFGPAGFGSLDGGELFF
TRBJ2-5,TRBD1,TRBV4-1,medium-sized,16,CASSQDGQVQQETQYF
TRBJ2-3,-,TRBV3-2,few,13,CARQTASTDTQYF
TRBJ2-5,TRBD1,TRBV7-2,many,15,CASSFGQVPQETQYF
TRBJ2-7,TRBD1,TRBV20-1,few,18,CSARVIDTGTGMTYEQYF
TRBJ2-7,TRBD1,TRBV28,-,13,CASQGTATYEQYF
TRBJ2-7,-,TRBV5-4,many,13,CASSPDSDYEQYF
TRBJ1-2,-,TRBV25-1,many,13,CASSEGSRQGYTF
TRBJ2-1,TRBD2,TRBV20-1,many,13,CSGTSGSVDEQFF